The clone carrying this TCR beta chain was observed at least ten times. Its specificity is not known. This CDR3 comprises 11 residues. Trimming cost V 4 bases and J 4 bases, with 5 bases left between them. The germline gives CDR1 DFQATT, CDR2 SNEGSKA (reference sequence). 5'RACE template switching generated TCR cDNA, adding a universal primer site and UMIs. TCRdb passed the 5' RACE reads through MiXCR, listing each CDR3 protein once. The sample holds roughly 120,000 distinct CDR3 sequences; 5.5% to 8% are singletons and the top ten take approximately 3%. The data derive from a study of T cells after yellow fever vaccination. Study results and limitations: Just a small share of clonotypes turned up in the CD4 compartment as well as the CD8 compartment. The study noted that FACS-sorted repertoires could contain abundant clonotypes contaminating from the bulk population. Post-booster repertoires contained most primary-vaccination clones again (about 96% CD4, 88% CD8).

The genes are TRBV20-1 and TRBJ2-1; no clear D. This material consisted of CD4+ T cells sorted from PBMCs, taken more than 35 days after the first yellow fever vaccination. The TCR comes from a man between 18 and 35 years old who received the YFV17D yellow fever vaccine. The CDR3 loop is CSAIVYNEQFF. CDR3 coding DNA: TGCAGTGCTATAGTTTACAATGAGCAGTTCTTC.